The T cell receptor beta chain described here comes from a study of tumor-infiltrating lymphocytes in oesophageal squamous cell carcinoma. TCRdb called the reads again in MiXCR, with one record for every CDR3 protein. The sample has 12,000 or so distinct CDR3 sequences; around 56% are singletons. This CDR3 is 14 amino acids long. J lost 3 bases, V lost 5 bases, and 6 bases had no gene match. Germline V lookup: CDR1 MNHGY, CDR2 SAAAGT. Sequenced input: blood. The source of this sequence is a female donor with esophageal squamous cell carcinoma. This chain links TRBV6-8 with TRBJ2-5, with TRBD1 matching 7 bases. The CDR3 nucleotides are TGTGCCAGCAGTCCTATAACAGGGGAAGAGACCCAGTACTTC. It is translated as CASSPITGEETQYF.